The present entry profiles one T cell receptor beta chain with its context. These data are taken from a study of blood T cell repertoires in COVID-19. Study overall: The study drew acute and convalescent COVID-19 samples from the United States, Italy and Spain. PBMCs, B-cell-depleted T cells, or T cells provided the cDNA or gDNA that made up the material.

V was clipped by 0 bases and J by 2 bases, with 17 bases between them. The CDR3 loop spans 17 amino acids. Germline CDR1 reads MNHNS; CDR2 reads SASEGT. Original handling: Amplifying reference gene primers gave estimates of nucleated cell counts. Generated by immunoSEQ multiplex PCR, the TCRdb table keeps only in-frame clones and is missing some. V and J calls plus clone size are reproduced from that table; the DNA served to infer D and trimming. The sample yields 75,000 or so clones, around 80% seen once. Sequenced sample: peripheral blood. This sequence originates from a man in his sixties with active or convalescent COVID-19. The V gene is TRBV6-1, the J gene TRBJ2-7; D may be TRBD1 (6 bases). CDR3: CASSEAGSPGQTYEQYF. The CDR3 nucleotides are TGTGCCAGCAGTGAAGCTGGATCGCCCGGACAGACCTACGAGCAGTACTTC.